The sample holds many counts of the clone carrying this T cell receptor beta chain. Its antigen is unknown. Within the library, unique molecular identifiers were attached to each individual cDNA molecule. TCRdb redid the calling of the RACE reads with MiXCR, one entry per CDR3 protein. The data contain more than 65,000 distinct CDR3 sequences, under 9% of them seen just once; the ten biggest clones take up around 1.5%. This sample is part of a study of human T cells and chemical hapten exposure. General study findings and limits: No change in TCRs above 1 in 1000 frequency was produced by DPC sensitization. Expanded TCRs produced significantly more large CDR3 similarity clusters than controls did.

Per germline, CDR1 SEHNR and CDR2 FQNEAQ (reference sequence). The CDR3 sequence is 13 residues long. V lost 5 bases and J lost 1, with 6 bases in between. This sample's time point: patch test 1, 2 weeks after DPC sensitization. As to treatment: therapeutic diphenylcyclopropenone sensitization with weekly scalp DPC. The TCR comes from a woman aged 25 to 45 with alopecia areata. Some clones in this sample may be carry-over from other donors' samples. The material was whole blood, obtained in connection with sensitization to the hapten diphenylcyclopropenone (DPC). The rearrangement uses TRBV7-9 and TRBJ1-5; D might be TRBD1 (5 bases). The CDR3 spells CASSRDSNQPQHF. In nucleotides, the CDR3 is TGTGCCAGCAGCCGGGACAGCAATCAGCCCCAGCATTTT.